This entry features one TCR beta chain sequence. This sample is drawn from a study of CD8 T cells in Susac syndrome. Sequencing of TCR beta was undertaken in CD8+ and CD4+ T cells derived from blood. Random-hexamer reverse transcription was applied to about 0.45 to 1 ug RNA. One entry per CDR3 protein, called by TCRdb with MiXCR from the immunoSEQ multiplex PCR reads. The sample records 150,000 to 200,000 distinct CDR3 sequences, roughly 94% being singletons. The V and J ends lost 0 bases and 6 bases, in that order; junction bases with no gene match: 3. The germline CDR1 and CDR2 sequences are DFQATT and SNEGSKA (reference sequence). The CDR3 totals 15 residues.

The TCR originated in a human donor with multiple sclerosis. What was sequenced was CD4+ T cells from PBMCs. The rearrangement links TRBV20-1 to TRBJ2-4; 12 bases map to TRBD2. CDR3 DNA sequence: TGCAGTGCTAGAGAAAGGGGACTAGCGGGAAACATTCAGTACTTC. This encodes CSARERGLAGNIQYF.